Each of the 8 T cell receptor beta chains below was sequenced from the same sample in a study of post-analysis software for immune sequencing data. Notes on the study in general: With TRBV5-6, TRBV5-1 and TRBV20-1 included, about five TRBV segments were more frequent in patients than in controls.

Unique molecular identifiers tagged the TCR beta cDNA libraries. TCRdb fed the PCR reads into MiXCR, producing one record per CDR3 protein. The data show hundreds of thousands of distinct CDR3 sequences, about 53% seen once. Their antigen targets remain unknown. The sample comprised blood. The receptors shown here come from a girl under 18 with multiple sclerosis.

The chain recombines TRBV13 with TRBJ2-3; D is unclear. The V and J ends lost 5 bases and 6 bases respectively, with 12 bases between them. There are 13 residues in the CDR3. Germline V gene sequence: CDR1 PRHDT, CDR2 FYEKMQ (reference sequence). DNA of the CDR3: TGTGCCAGCAGCCCCGGCGCGGTGGATACGCAGTATTTT. Translating it yields CASSPGAVDTQYF.

This clonotype was seen a handful of times. This chain uses TRBV12-3 or TRBV12-4 with TRBJ1-4; TRBD1 is a possible D gene (5 bases). CDR3 length equals 16 residues. Trimming took off 1 base at V and 7 bases at J, with 16 bases between the two ends. The CDR3 sequence is CASSLGFGTGIEKLFF. CDR3 nucleotide sequence: TGTGCCAGCAGTTTAGGGTTTGGGACGGGTATTGAAAAACTGTTTTTT.

This chain joins TRBV19 and TRBJ2-5; the D gene is possibly TRBD1 (7 bases). TRBJ2-7 explains the end of the DNA better; the J call may be wrong. The CDR3 spans 14 residues. Germline V gene lookup returns CDR1 LNHDA and CDR2 SQIVND (reference sequence). CDR3 region: CASSDPRDSSEQYF. The CDR3 bases are TGTGCCAGTAGTGACCCGCGGGACAGCTCCGAGCAGTACTTC.

The rearrangement joins TRBV20-1 to TRBJ1-2; D is possibly TRBD1 (6 bases). The V end was cut by 5 bases, the J end by 6 bases, with 19 bases between. CDR3 length: 14 residues. Per the germline V gene, CDR1 is DFQATT and CDR2 is SNEGSKA (reference sequence). The CDR3 sequence is CSAAPRGAIDGYTF. The DNA of the CDR3 is TGCAGTGCTGCCCCTCGGGGGGCGATTGATGGCTACACCTTC.

This clonotype was seen once. V gene TRBV3-1 combines with J gene TRBJ1-5; D perhaps matches TRBD1 (6 bases). Germline V lookup: CDR1 LGHDT, CDR2 YNNKEL (reference sequence). This CDR3 spans 15 amino acids. V was trimmed by 2 bases and J by 7 bases, leaving 15 bases between them. Here the CDR3 DNA reads TGTGCCAGCAGCCAAATGGGGGAGCAGGGGCAGCCCCAGCATTTT. Its translation: CASSQMGEQGQPQHF.

In this sample, this clonotype turned up a few times. The chain links TRBV5-6 to TRBJ2-1; the match to TRBD1 covers 8 bases. CDR1 is SGHDT, CDR2 YYEEEE, per germline. Trimming took 2 bases from V and 2 from J; bases not matched to a gene: 3. The CDR3 has 15 amino acids. The CDR3 DNA follows: TGTGCCAGCAGCTTCTCGACAGGGGCCTACAATGAGCAGTTCTTC. This translates into CASSFSTGAYNEQFF. The full variable domain, in which reference TRBV5-6 and TRBJ2-1 provide the parts outside the CDR3, is DAGVTQSPTHLIKTRGQQVTLRCSPKSGHDTVSWYQQALGQGPQFIFQYYEEEERQRGNFPDRFSGHQFPNYSSELNVNALLLGDSALYLCASSFSTGAYNEQFFGPGTRLTVL.

This clonotype was found a few times. V gene TRBV29-1 combines with J gene TRBJ2-4; D may be TRBD1 (6 bases). The closer fit of TRBJ2-7 to the DNA end suggests the J call may be wrong. The CDR3 length is 11 residues. Germline V gene sequence: CDR1 SQVTM, CDR2 ANQGSEA. CDR3: CSVKDSYEQYF. The CDR3 DNA reads TGCAGCGTCAAGGACAGCTACGAGCAGTACTTC.

This chain connects TRBV7-2 to TRBJ2-5; D is perhaps TRBD2 (5 bases). From germline, CDR1 is SGHTA and CDR2 FQGNSA. V was trimmed by 5 bases and J by 11 bases, leaving 24 bases between them. This CDR3 comprises 15 residues. The CDR3, as DNA: TGTGCCAGCAGCCGAGAAGTGTTGGGGAGCTGGGAGCAGTACTTC. Its protein is CASSREVLGSWEQYF.